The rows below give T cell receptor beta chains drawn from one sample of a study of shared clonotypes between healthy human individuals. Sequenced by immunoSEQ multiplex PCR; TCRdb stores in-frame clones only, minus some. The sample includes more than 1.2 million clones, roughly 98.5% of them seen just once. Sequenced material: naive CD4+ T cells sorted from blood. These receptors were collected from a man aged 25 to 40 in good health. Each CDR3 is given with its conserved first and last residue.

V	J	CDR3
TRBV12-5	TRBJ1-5	CASGLAPDQPQHF
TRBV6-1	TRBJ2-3	CASSDLTRSDTQYF
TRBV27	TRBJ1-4	CASRRDPAVNEKLFF
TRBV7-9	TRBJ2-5	CASSARLASQETQYF
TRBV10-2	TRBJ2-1	CASRGVIGNNEQFF
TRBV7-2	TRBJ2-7	CASSSRTSGSSYEQYF
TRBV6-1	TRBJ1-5	CASSDRDRGGNQPQHF
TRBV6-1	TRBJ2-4	CASRSRGSKNIQYF
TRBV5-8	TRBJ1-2	CASSHETHPDGTF
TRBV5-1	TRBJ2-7	CASSLGASGSYDEQYF
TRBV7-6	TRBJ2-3	CASSLTSGPSTDTQYF
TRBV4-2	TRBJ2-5	CASSPDGAGPLGETQYF
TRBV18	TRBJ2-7	CASSQVGSAAFYEQYF
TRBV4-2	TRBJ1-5	CASSQVSQVSNQPQHF
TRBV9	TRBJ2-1	CASSVAVSSYNEQFF
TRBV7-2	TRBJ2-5	CASSLQRETQYF
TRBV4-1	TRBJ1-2	CASSPPGGTAGNYGYTF
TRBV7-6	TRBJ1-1	CASSLIREHNTEAFF
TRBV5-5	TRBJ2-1	CASSPSIPWEQFF
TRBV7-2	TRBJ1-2	CASWTGGVGYTF
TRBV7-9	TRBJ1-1	CASTRQGDTEAFF
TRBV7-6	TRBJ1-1	CASSLSLLGDTEAFF
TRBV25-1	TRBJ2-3	CASSESDKFIDTQYF
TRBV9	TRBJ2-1	CASSVASGFSYNEQFF
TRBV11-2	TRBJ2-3	CASSSNMESYTQYF
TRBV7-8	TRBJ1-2	CASSARPEVYGYTF
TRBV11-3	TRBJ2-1	CASSLVSGNNEQFF
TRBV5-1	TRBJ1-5	CASSAYWEGPQHF
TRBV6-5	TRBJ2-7	CASSFGRDSYEQYF